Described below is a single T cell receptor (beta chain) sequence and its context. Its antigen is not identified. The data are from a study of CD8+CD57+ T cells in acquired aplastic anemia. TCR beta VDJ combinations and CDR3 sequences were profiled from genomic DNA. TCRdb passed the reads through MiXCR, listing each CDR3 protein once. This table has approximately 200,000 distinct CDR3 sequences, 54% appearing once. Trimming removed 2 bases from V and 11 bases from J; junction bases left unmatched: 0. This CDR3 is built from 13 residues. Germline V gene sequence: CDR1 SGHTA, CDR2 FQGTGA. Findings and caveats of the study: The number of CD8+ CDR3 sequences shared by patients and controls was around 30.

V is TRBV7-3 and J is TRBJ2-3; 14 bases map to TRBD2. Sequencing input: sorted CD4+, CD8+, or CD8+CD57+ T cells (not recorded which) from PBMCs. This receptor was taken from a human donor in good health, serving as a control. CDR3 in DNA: TGTGCCAGCAGCTTAGGGACTAGCGGGAGGCAGTATTTT. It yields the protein CASSLGTSGRQYF.